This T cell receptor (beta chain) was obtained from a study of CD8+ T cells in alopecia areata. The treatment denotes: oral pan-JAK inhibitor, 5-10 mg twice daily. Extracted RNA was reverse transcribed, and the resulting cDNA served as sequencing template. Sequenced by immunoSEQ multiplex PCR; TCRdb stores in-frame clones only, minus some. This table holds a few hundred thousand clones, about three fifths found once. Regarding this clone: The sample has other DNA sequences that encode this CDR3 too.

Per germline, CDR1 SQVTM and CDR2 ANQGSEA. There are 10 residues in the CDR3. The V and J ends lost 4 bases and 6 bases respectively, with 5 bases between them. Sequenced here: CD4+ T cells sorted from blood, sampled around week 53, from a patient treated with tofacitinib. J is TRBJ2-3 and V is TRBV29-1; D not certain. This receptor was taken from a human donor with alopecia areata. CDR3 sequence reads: CSVGLDTQYF. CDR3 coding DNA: TGCAGCGTTGGGCTTGATACGCAGTATTTT.